The 20 T cell receptor beta chains presented below share a single source sample, sequenced in a study of blood T cells in healthy people across ages. The second PCR ran roughly 6 to 11 cycles with a sample-barcoded 5' primer and J-beta primers. TCRdb used MiXCR to reprocess the 5' RACE reads, holding one entry per CDR3 protein. The sample comprises about 400,000 distinct CDR3 sequences, about 49% of which are singletons, and under 60% rests with the top ten. The sequenced material came from blood. Receptors were obtained from a man between 60 and 70 years old in good health.

The rearrangement joins TRBV4-2 to TRBJ2-1, with 11 bases identical to TRBD2. Germline V gene data show CDR1 as LGHNA and CDR2 as YNFKEQ. CDR3 length: 19 amino acids. V lost 1 base, J lost 11 bases, and 19 bases stayed unmatched. In nucleotides, the CDR3 is TGTGCCAGCAGCCAAGCTGTGACTAGCGGGATCAGGGGCTCCTACAAGCAGTTCTTC. Translated: CASSQAVTSGIRGSYKQFF.

This clonotype came up many times. The chain joins TRBV2 to TRBJ2-3, with D maybe TRBD2 (5 bases). Germline CDR1 is SNHLY and CDR2 is FYNNEI. There are 13 residues in the CDR3. Trimming pared 3 bases from V and 6 bases from J, leaving 10 bases between. The CDR3 protein is CASSETRTDTQYF. DNA of the CDR3: TGTGCCAGCAGTGAGACCCGGACTGATACGCAGTATTTT.

The chain carries TRBV27 and TRBJ1-2, with TRBD1 as a possible D gene (6 bases). V was cut by 4 bases and J by 6 bases, with 21 bases left in between. There are 16 residues in the CDR3. Germline CDR1 is MNHEY and CDR2 is SMNVEV (reference sequence). The CDR3 DNA follows: TGTGCCAGCAGTTCTATGGGGGCAGGGACCCGCAATGGCTACACCTTC. Protein: CASSSMGAGTRNGYTF.

The genes are TRBV5-1 and TRBJ2-1; TRBD1 might be the D (5 bases). The germline V gene has CDR1 SGHRS and CDR2 YFSETQ. The CDR3 runs 15 residues. The V end was cut by 7 bases, the J end by 0 bases, with 14 bases between. For the CDR3, the DNA is TGCGCCAGCTCCAGACAGATGAGCTCCTACAATGAGCAGTTCTTC. Translated, it gives CASSRQMSSYNEQFF.

The rearrangement joins TRBV7-6 to TRBJ2-3; the match to TRBD2 covers 11 bases. Unmatched junction bases numbered 15, after V lost 5 bases and J lost 2 bases. The germline CDR1 and CDR2 sequences are SGHVS and FNYEAQ. This CDR3 region has 19 residues. The CDR3 coding sequence is TGTGCCAGCAGCCGTACGGGACTAGCGGAGGGGGGAACCACAGATACGCAGTATTTT. Translated: CASSRTGLAEGGTTDTQYF.

V gene TRBV30 combines with J gene TRBJ1-6; the match to TRBD1 covers 7 bases. V lost 4 bases to trimming and J lost 9 bases; unmatched junction nucleotides: 6. The CDR3 covers 13 residues. Germline V CDR1 and CDR2: GTSNPN, SVGIG (reference sequence). The CDR3 is CAWTTGKVSPLHF. The CDR3 DNA sequence: TGTGCCTGGACGACAGGGAAGGTTTCACCCCTCCACTTT.

A few counts support this clonotype. The rearrangement joins TRBV29-1 to TRBJ2-7, with 9 bases lining up with TRBD1. The CDR3 is 12 residues long. The V segment lost 6 bases and the J segment 3 bases; nucleotides outside the gene matches: 3. In germline, CDR1 is SQVTM, CDR2 ANQGSEA. Written as DNA, the CDR3 is TGCAGCGTGCTGGGACAGGGCTACGAGCAGTACTTC. Its translation is CSVLGQGYEQYF.

The rearrangement joins TRBV21-1 to TRBJ2-1; the table assigns TRBD1, which was not confirmed against the DNA. TRBV21-1 is described as a pseudogene. This CDR3 has 12 amino acids. The CDR3 loop is CASSVRVQKQFF. The DNA for the CDR3 is TGTGCCAGCAGCGTCCGGGTCCAAAAGCAGTTCTTC.

This clonotype was detected a few times. The V call is TRBV10-3, the J call TRBJ2-1; a weak D match, TRBD1 (6 bases). This CDR3 region has 14 residues. With 10 bases removed from V and 3 bases from J, the gap between germline ends came to 16 bases. Germline CDR1 is ENHRY and CDR2 is SYGVKD. DNA of the CDR3: TGTGCCACGGCCGACGGACAGAACTACAATGAGCAGTTCTTC. It encodes CATADGQNYNEQFF.

This clonotype was found many times. V gene TRBV20-1 combines with J gene TRBJ2-7; 9 bases are shared with TRBD1. V shed 2 bases, J shed 4 bases, and the junction held 12 bases outside the gene matches. CDR3 length: 16 amino acids. From germline, CDR1 is DFQATT and CDR2 SNEGSKA (reference sequence). Here the CDR3 reads CSARRIPGQGVYEQYF. In nucleotides, the CDR3 is TGCAGTGCTAGACGGATTCCGGGACAGGGAGTGTACGAGCAGTACTTC.

This clonotype was observed a few times. This rearrangement joins TRBV27 to TRBJ2-3, with D tentatively TRBD2 (5 bases). This CDR3 is 14 amino acids long. Germline V lookup: CDR1 MNHEY, CDR2 SMNVEV (reference sequence). The ends were cut back, 2 bases at V and 2 bases at J, with 8 bases in the middle. The CDR3 protein is CASSLGGHTDTQYF. CDR3 bases: TGTGCCAGCAGTTTAGGCGGGCACACAGATACGCAGTATTTT.

Written as DNA, the CDR3 is TGTGCCATCAGTGAGTCTCCCTCCTACGAGCAGTACTTC. It yields the protein CAISESPSYEQYF. The V and J genes are TRBV10-3 and TRBJ2-7; no definite D call. Germline V CDR1 and CDR2: ENHRY, SYGVKD. Trimming shortened V by 0 bases and J by 0 bases, and 3 bases separated the two germline ends. The CDR3 extends over 13 amino acids.

The V call is TRBV11-2, the J call TRBJ2-7; D is perhaps TRBD1 (6 bases). The CDR3 has 15 amino acids. Germline CDR1 and CDR2: SGHAT and FQNNGV. Trimming removed 1 base from V and 2 bases from J, with 12 bases in between. The CDR3 is CASSLGQGIPYEQYF. As DNA, the CDR3 is TGTGCCAGCAGCTTAGGTCAGGGGATACCCTACGAGCAGTACTTC.

The chain uses TRBV6-5 and TRBJ2-3; 10 bases are shared with TRBD2. Looked up from germline, CDR1 is MNHEY and CDR2 is SVGAGI. Trimming took 2 bases from V and 3 from J; bases not matched to a gene: 2. The CDR3 sequence is 15 residues long. CDR3 coding DNA: TGTGCCAGCAGTTACGGACTAGCGGATACAGATACGCAGTATTTT. It encodes CASSYGLADTDTQYF.

The V and J genes are TRBV7-2 and TRBJ2-5; tentatively, D is TRBD1 or TRBD2 (5 bases each). The J call is in doubt because the DNA end fits TRBJ2-1 better. Per germline, CDR1 SGHTA and CDR2 FQGNSA. The CDR3 loop spans 15 amino acids. This CDR3 reads CASSPAEAGKETQFF. CDR3 sequence (DNA): TGTGCCAGCAGCCCTGCGGAGGCAGGGAAAGAGACCCAGTTCTTC.

In the case of this clonotype: The junction and the germline gene differ at one end; a read error may be behind it. The V gene is TRBV12-3 or TRBV12-4, the J gene TRBJ2-6, with D possibly matching TRBD1 (6 bases). The CDR3 is made up of 17 amino acids. In DNA, the CDR3 is TGTGCCAGCAGTTTAGGGGGGCTGAGCTCTGGGGCCGACGTCCTGACTTTC. Its translation: CASSLGGLSSGADVLTF.

The CDR3 region has the DNA TGCAGTGCTAGACGAGGGGCCCTGGACACAGATACGCAGTATTTT. Its translation: CSARRGALDTDTQYF. The chain links TRBV20-1 to TRBJ2-3; D tentatively reads TRBD1 or TRBD2 (5 bases each). The germline V gene encodes CDR1 DFQATT and CDR2 SNEGSKA (reference sequence). This CDR3 spans 15 amino acids. V gave up 2 bases and J gave up 2 bases, with 14 bases separating them.

The rearrangement uses TRBV7-8 and TRBJ2-2; D possibly corresponds to TRBD2 (6 bases). V shed 4 bases and J shed 2 bases, with 11 bases lying between them. Germline V gene lookup returns CDR1 SGHVS and CDR2 FQNEAQ. The CDR3 totals 15 residues. CDR3 DNA: TGTGCCAGCAGCTGGGCGGGGTCTAACACCGGGGAGCTGTTTTTT. Translating gives CASSWAGSNTGELFF.

The J gene is TRBJ2-2, the V gene TRBV28, with unresolved D. Trimming removed 2 bases at V and 7 bases at J, with 17 bases between. Looked up from germline, CDR1 is MDHEN and CDR2 is SYDVKM. CDR3 length: 16 amino acids. As DNA, the CDR3 is TGTGCCAGCAGTTTAATACAAGGGCTTACCGGCGGGGAGCTGTTTTTT. Its translation is CASSLIQGLTGGELFF.

The CDR3 spells CASSYQGLRYEQYF. The CDR3 DNA is TGTGCCAGCAGTTATCAGGGTCTGCGCTACGAGCAGTACTTC. This chain links TRBV6-2 or TRBV6-3 with TRBJ2-7; D possibly corresponds to TRBD1 (5 bases). This CDR3 spans 14 amino acids. The V end was cut by 3 bases, the J end by 3 bases, with 12 bases between. Germline V gene sequence: CDR1 MNHEY, CDR2 SVGEGT.